Each of the 30 T cell receptor beta chains below was sequenced from the same sample in a study of spatial heterogeneity in lung cancer (dated by TCRdb to the late 2010s). Per the publication, the time point label means: sample taken at primary tumor resection. The library relied on 5' RACE. Instrument used: NextSeq 500. TCRdb reworked the public reads: Q25 trimming with fastp, MiXCR clone assembly, productive beta chains retained. Each CDR3 protein gets just one entry, which takes the most common genes and DNA from the rows behind it. The sample table contains 20,000 to 30,000 distinct CDR3 sequences; only one count was recorded for around 4.7% of them. The ten largest clones take up approximately 4.7% of the sample. Sequencing used PBMCs, obtained at surgery. These receptors all come from a male donor with early-stage non-small cell lung cancer.

The table lists this clonotype with many counts. The genes are TRBV28 and TRBJ2-5; 7 bases are shared with TRBD2. J lost 7 bases, V lost 2 bases, and 4 bases had no gene match. The CDR3 has 13 amino acids. The V gene's germline CDR1 is MDHEN and CDR2 SYDVKM. The CDR3 is CASSLGGEPTQYF. DNA for the CDR3: TGTGCCAGCAGTTTAGGGGGGGAACCGACCCAGTACTTC.

This clonotype came up many times. The gene calls are TRBV20-1 and TRBJ1-5; 8 bases agree with TRBD1. The CDR3 spans 17 residues. The trim removed 1 base at V and 2 bases at J, leaving 10 bases unmatched. Germline loops: CDR1 DFQATT, CDR2 SNEGSKA (reference sequence). DNA for the CDR3: TGCAGTGCTAGAGTGTCGGCAGGGGGCATGGGCAATCAGCCCCAGCATTTT. Translated: CSARVSAGGMGNQPQHF.

This clonotype occurred many times. This sequence joins TRBV30 and TRBJ1-2, with 9 bases lining up with TRBD1. CDR1 and CDR2 from the germline V gene are GTSNPN and SVGIG (reference sequence). The CDR3 runs to 16 residues. V was pared by 1 base and J by 3 bases, with 9 bases of the junction left unmatched. CDR3 coding DNA: TGTGCCTGGAGTGCCCGACCGGGACAGGGAGACTATGGCTACACCTTC. It encodes CAWSARPGQGDYGYTF.

This clonotype was recorded at least ten times. The chain links TRBV3-1 to TRBJ1-4; D is possibly TRBD1 (5 bases). The CDR3 contains 14 residues. V lost 1 base, J lost 8 bases, and 11 bases lay in between. Germline CDR1 and CDR2: LGHDT and YNNKEL (reference sequence). The CDR3 DNA reads TGTGCCAGCAGCCAAGCCCAGGGCGGAGAAAAACTGTTTTTT. This encodes CASSQAQGGEKLFF.

This clonotype was recorded at least ten times. The V and J genes are TRBV20-1 and TRBJ2-5; the match to TRBD2 covers 14 bases. Germline-derived CDR1 and CDR2 are DFQATT and SNEGSKA (reference sequence). Unmatched junction bases numbered 6, after V lost 6 bases and J lost 6 bases. The CDR3 spans 14 residues. CDR3 coding DNA: TGCAGTGCCAGGACTAGCGGGAGGCGGAAGACCCAGTACTTC. This codes for CSARTSGRRKTQYF.

This clonotype was observed at least ten times. The gene calls are TRBV7-8 and TRBJ2-5; D is undetermined. Germline CDR1 and CDR2: SGHVS and FQNEAQ. Trimming left V 1 base short and J 4 bases short, with 7 bases between. The CDR3 sequence is 13 residues long. CDR3 DNA sequence: TGTGCCAGCAGCTTAGGAGTACTAGAGACCCAGTACTTC. This gives the protein CASSLGVLETQYF. The whole variable domain, remainder taken from reference TRBV7-8 and TRBJ2-5, is GAGVSQSPRYKVAKRGQDVALRCDPISGHVSLFWYQQALGQGPEFLTYFQNEAQLDKSGLPSDRFFAERPEGSVSTLKIQRTQQEDSAVYLCASSLGVLETQYFGPGTRLLVL.

Ten or more counts support this clonotype. The rearrangement joins TRBV21-1 to TRBJ2-7. TRBV21-1 has pseudogene status. This CDR3 contains 10 residues. The DNA for the CDR3 is TGTGCCAGCAGCTTCAGGAGACCGTACTTC. It is translated as CASSFRRPYF.

This clonotype was detected ten times or more. The chain uses TRBV7-6 and TRBJ2-7; 8 nucleotides match TRBD2. The germline gives CDR1 SGHVS, CDR2 FNYEAQ. V shed 4 bases and J 2 bases; nucleotides not matched to a gene: 7. This CDR3 comprises 15 residues. CDR3 sequence (DNA): TGTGCCAGCAGCTCAAGCGGGGGAGGGACCTACGAGCAGTACTTC. Encoded protein: CASSSSGGGTYEQYF.

This rearrangement joins TRBV27 to TRBJ1-5, with 8 bases fitting TRBD1. The CDR3 runs to 16 residues. The J segment lost 6 bases and the V segment lost 5 bases, leaving 12 bases of the junction unmatched. Germline V CDR1 and CDR2: MNHEY, SMNVEV (reference sequence). As DNA, the CDR3 is TGTGCCAGCAGTCCACCGGGACAGGTGGGCGGTCAGCCCCAGCATTTT. Its protein is CASSPPGQVGGQPQHF.

At least ten counts were recorded for this clonotype. J is TRBJ2-3 and V is TRBV5-1; 7 bases match TRBD1. Germline CDR1 reads SGHRS; CDR2 reads YFSETQ. The CDR3 sequence is 12 residues long. V shed 2 bases, J shed 6 bases, and the junction held 0 bases outside the gene matches. The CDR3 DNA reads as TGCGCCAGCAGCTTACAGGGGGATACGCAGTATTTT. It yields the protein CASSLQGDTQYF.

This clonotype came up many times. V is TRBV3-2 and J is TRBJ2-1; the D call in the table, TRBD2, was not verified against the DNA. TRBV3-2 is a pseudogene. The CDR3 totals 14 residues. CDR3 loop: CASKIRGGSNEQFF. In DNA, the CDR3 is TGTGCCAGCAAAATCCGGGGGGGTTCAAATGAGCAGTTCTTC.

This clonotype has at least ten counts. This chain joins TRBV25-1 and TRBJ1-5, with D uncertain. CDR3 size: 15 residues. Germline values: CDR1 MGHDK, CDR2 SYGVNS. Trimming cost V 2 bases and J 3 bases, with 11 bases left between them. The CDR3 bases are TGTGCCAGCAGTGAAACGGGCCAGGCCAATCAGCCCCAGCATTTT. Its translation: CASSETGQANQPQHF.

Within the sample, this clonotype is medium-sized. The CDR3 DNA sequence: TGTGCCACCAGGGACCGGGCCGGATGGGACATTCAGTACTTC. Translation gives CATRDRAGWDIQYF. The chain joins TRBV10-3 to TRBJ2-4; D may match TRBD1 or TRBD2 (5 bases each). V was clipped by 10 bases and J by 8 bases, with 21 bases between them. Germline V lookup: CDR1 ENHRY, CDR2 SYGVKD. This CDR3 spans 14 amino acids.

This clonotype was seen many times. The chain employs TRBV7-8 and TRBJ2-3, with TRBD1 as a possible D gene (6 bases). Germline-derived CDR1 and CDR2 are SGHVS and FQNEAQ. The germline V and J ends were trimmed by 1 base and 5 bases, with 16 bases remaining between them. There are 16 residues in the CDR3. The CDR3 is CASSLGGLGLGDTQYF. CDR3 in DNA: TGTGCCAGCAGCTTAGGGGGGCTGGGTCTAGGAGATACGCAGTATTTT.

This clonotype was picked up many times. V is TRBV27 and J is TRBJ2-5; D is undetermined. Germline-derived CDR1 and CDR2 are MNHEY and SMNVEV (reference sequence). This CDR3 contains 15 residues. The germline V and J ends were trimmed by 4 bases and 5 bases, with 17 bases remaining between them. In DNA form, the CDR3 reads TGTGCCAGCAGTTGGACGCCGGGCGGTGGGGAGACCCAGTACTTC. It specifies CASSWTPGGGETQYF.

This clonotype was seen many times. J is TRBJ2-6 and V is TRBV28; D is perhaps TRBD1 or TRBD2 (5 bases each). V gave up 2 bases and J gave up 1 base, with 9 bases separating them. This CDR3 has 16 residues. Per the germline V gene, CDR1 is MDHEN and CDR2 is SYDVKM. The CDR3 region is CASSLRWGSGANVLTF. CDR3 bases: TGTGCCAGCAGTTTACGGTGGGGGTCTGGGGCCAACGTCCTGACTTTC. The full variable domain, its missing parts supplied by reference TRBV28 and TRBJ2-6, is DVKVTQSSRYLVKRTGEKVFLECVQDMDHENMFWYRQDPGLGLRLIYFSYDVKMKEKGDIPEGYSVSREKKERFSLILESASTNQTSMYLCASSLRWGSGANVLTFGAGSRLTVL.

This clonotype was observed many times. As DNA, the CDR3 is TGTGCCAGCAGTTTAGGGCAGGGCGGAAGTCAGCCCCAGCATTTT. It translates to CASSLGQGGSQPQHF. The rearrangement joins TRBV28 to TRBJ1-5; D is possibly TRBD1 (5 bases). Germline V gene data show CDR1 as MDHEN and CDR2 as SYDVKM. V was cut by 2 bases and J by 6 bases, with 14 bases left in between. The CDR3 covers 15 residues.

This clonotype was recorded many times. V gene TRBV5-4 combines with J gene TRBJ1-2; 8 bases align to TRBD1. V lost 2 bases, J lost 4 bases, and 10 bases stayed unmatched. The CDR3 covers 16 residues. Germline V gene lookup returns CDR1 SGHNT and CDR2 YYREEE (reference sequence). CDR3 nucleotide sequence: TGTGCCAGCAGCTTCGCAGGGGGCGGGCTCGGCTATGGCTACACCTTC. Translation: CASSFAGGGLGYGYTF. The full variable domain, with the rest looked up from reference TRBV5-4 and TRBJ1-2, is ETGVTQSPTHLIKTRGQQVTLRCSSQSGHNTVSWYQQALGQGPQFIFQYYREEENGRGNFPPRFSGLQFPNYSSELNVNALELDDSALYLCASSFAGGGLGYGYTFGSGTRLTVV.

This clonotype was picked up many times. V and J are TRBV20-1 and TRBJ2-2; 13 bases line up with TRBD2. V was clipped by 6 bases and J by 7 bases; unmatched bases: 8. CDR1 is DFQATT and CDR2 is SNEGSKA in the germline V gene (reference sequence). This CDR3 contains 15 residues. CDR3 DNA sequence: TGCAGTGCGAGACTAGCGGGGGGCGGCGGCGGGGAGCTGTTTTTT. Encoded protein: CSARLAGGGGGELFF.

This clonotype was observed at least ten times. This chain's CDR3 is CASSRDGISGNTIYF. In DNA form, the CDR3 reads TGTGCCAGCAGCCGGGACGGAATCTCTGGAAACACCATATATTTT. This chain uses TRBV2 with TRBJ1-3; weak D call: TRBD1 (5 bases). CDR3 length: 15 residues. Germline CDR1 is SNHLY and CDR2 is FYNNEI. Trimming took 6 bases from V and 0 from J, leaving 12 bases between them.

This clonotype appeared a few times. The gene calls are TRBV10-3 and TRBJ2-5, with unresolved D. The CDR3 is 13 residues long. In germline, CDR1 is ENHRY, CDR2 SYGVKD. The V end lost 4 bases, the J end lost 5 bases, and 11 bases lay between the germline ends. This CDR3 is CAISAPDGETQYF. The CDR3 DNA follows: TGTGCCATCAGTGCTCCCGACGGGGAGACCCAGTACTTC.

In this sample, this clonotype turned up many times. The chain uses TRBV7-2 and TRBJ2-7; the D is unclear. Germline V lookup: CDR1 SGHTA, CDR2 FQGNSA. V was trimmed by 1 base and J by 1 base, leaving 2 bases between them. The CDR3 sequence is 12 residues long. Here the CDR3 reads CASSLGSYEQYF. The CDR3 DNA follows: TGTGCCAGCAGCTTAGGGTCCTACGAGCAGTACTTC. Complete variable domain (other parts from reference TRBV7-2 and TRBJ2-7): GAGVSQSPSNKVTEKGKDVELRCDPISGHTALYWYRQSLGQGLEFLIYFQGNSAPDKSGLPSDRFSAERTGGSVSTLTIQRTQQEDSAVYLCASSLGSYEQYFGPGTRLTVT.

This clonotype was recorded at least ten times. This chain uses TRBV4-3 with TRBJ1-2, with TRBD1 identical over 7 bases. This CDR3 comprises 18 residues. The junction had 10 bases not matched to a gene; V was cut back by 0 bases and J by 0 bases. Germline loops: CDR1 LGHNA, CDR2 YSLEER. In DNA, the CDR3 is TGCGCCAGCAGCCAAGATACCACCGGGACAGCGACTAACTATGGCTACACCTTC. Translating it yields CASSQDTTGTATNYGYTF.

This clonotype was found many times. This chain joins TRBV2 and TRBJ2-7; TRBD2 aligns across 8 bases. Germline loops: CDR1 SNHLY, CDR2 FYNNEI. CDR3 size: 13 residues. The J segment lost 0 bases and the V segment lost 7 bases, leaving 2 bases of the junction unmatched. The CDR3 DNA reads as TGTGCCAGCACGGGGGGGGGCTCCTACGAGCAGTACTTC. Translating gives CASTGGGSYEQYF.

This clonotype was observed at least ten times. CDR3 region: CASGMVGPGVSGANVLTF. CDR3 sequence (DNA): TGTGCCAGCGGGATGGTGGGGCCTGGAGTATCTGGGGCCAACGTCCTGACTTTC. The J gene is TRBJ2-6, the V gene TRBV28; tentatively, D is TRBD1 (5 bases). Germline V lookup: CDR1 MDHEN, CDR2 SYDVKM. The CDR3 contains 18 residues. V was clipped by 8 bases and J by 1 base, with 21 bases between them.

This clonotype was seen ten or more times. The V and J genes are TRBV5-6 and TRBJ1-2, with unresolved D. Trimming removed 2 bases from V and 9 bases from J, with 11 bases in between. There are 12 residues in the CDR3. Germline loops: CDR1 SGHDT, CDR2 YYEEEE. The CDR3 region is CASSFGMRSYTF. CDR3 DNA sequence: TGTGCCAGCAGCTTCGGGATGAGGAGCTACACCTTC.

In this sample, this clonotype turned up many times. The chain combines TRBV7-9 with TRBJ2-3, with a tentative D call TRBD1 (6 bases). The CDR3 sequence is 16 residues long. The germline V gene has CDR1 SEHNR and CDR2 FQNEAQ (reference sequence). V lost 5 bases, J lost 0 bases, and 15 bases lay in between. The DNA of the CDR3 is TGTGCCAGCAGCCCAAAGAGTGGGGGCAGCACAGATACGCAGTATTTT. Residues: CASSPKSGGSTDTQYF.

This clonotype was counted at least ten times. The chain carries TRBV5-5 and TRBJ1-2; 8 bases agree with TRBD1. Germline CDR1 is SGHKS and CDR2 is YYEKEE (reference sequence). The CDR3 has 15 residues. J was trimmed by 8 bases and V by 5 bases; bases with no gene match: 14. The CDR3 DNA reads TGTGCCAGCAGACCCGGGACAGGCCGAGCGGGAGGCTACACCTTC. Its protein is CASRPGTGRAGGYTF.

In its sample, this clonotype was seen many times. This chain uses TRBV28 with TRBJ2-7; 9 nucleotides agree with TRBD1. The CDR3 runs to 14 residues. CDR1 and CDR2 (germline): MDHEN, SYDVKM. V was pared by 8 bases and J by 3 bases, with 8 bases of the junction left unmatched. CDR3 sequence reads: CASGTTGGVYEQYF. CDR3 DNA: TGTGCCAGCGGGACGACAGGGGGAGTCTACGAGCAGTACTTC.

There are many counts of this clonotype. The genes are TRBV29-1 and TRBJ2-7; D is uncertain. Germline V gives CDR1 SQVTM, CDR2 ANQGSEA. CDR3 length equals 13 residues. V gave up 1 base and J gave up 6 bases, with 13 bases separating them. CDR3 bases: TGCAGCGTTGAAGTAAGGGTCCCGAGCGAGCAGTACTTC. It yields the protein CSVEVRVPSEQYF.